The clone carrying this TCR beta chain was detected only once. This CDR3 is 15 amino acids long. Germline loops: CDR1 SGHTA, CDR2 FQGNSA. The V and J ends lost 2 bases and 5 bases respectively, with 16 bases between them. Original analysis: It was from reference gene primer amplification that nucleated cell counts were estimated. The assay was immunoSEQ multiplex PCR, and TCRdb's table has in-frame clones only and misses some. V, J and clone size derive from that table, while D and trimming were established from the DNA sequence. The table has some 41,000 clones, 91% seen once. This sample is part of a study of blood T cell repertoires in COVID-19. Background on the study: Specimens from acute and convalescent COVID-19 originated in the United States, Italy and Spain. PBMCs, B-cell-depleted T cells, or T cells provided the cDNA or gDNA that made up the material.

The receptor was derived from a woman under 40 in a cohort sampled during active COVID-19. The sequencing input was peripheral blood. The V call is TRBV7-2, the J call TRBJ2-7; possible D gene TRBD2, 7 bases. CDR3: CASSLRGGSVDEQYF. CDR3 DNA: TGTGCCAGCAGCTTAAGGGGGGGAAGCGTCGACGAGCAGTACTTC.